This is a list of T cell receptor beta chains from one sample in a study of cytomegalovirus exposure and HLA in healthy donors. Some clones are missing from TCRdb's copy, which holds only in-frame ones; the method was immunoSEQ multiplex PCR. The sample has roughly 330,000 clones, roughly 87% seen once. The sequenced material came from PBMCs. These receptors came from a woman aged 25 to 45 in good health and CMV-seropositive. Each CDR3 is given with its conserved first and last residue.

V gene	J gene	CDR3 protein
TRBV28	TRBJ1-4	CASSLSDRGGEKLFF
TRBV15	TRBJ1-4	CATSSAATNEKLFF
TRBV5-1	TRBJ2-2	CASSLGLDNTGELFF
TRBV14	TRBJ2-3	CASSQGISAGATDTQYF
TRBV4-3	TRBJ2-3	CASSPGIAGGSTDTQYF
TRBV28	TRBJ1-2	CASSTSDRAGYTF
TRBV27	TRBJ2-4	CASSSLGGSAKNIQYF
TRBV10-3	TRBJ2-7	CATGPRNEQYF
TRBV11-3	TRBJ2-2	CASNLGQPSASTGELFF
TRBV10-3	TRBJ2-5	CAISEDKGLQETQYF